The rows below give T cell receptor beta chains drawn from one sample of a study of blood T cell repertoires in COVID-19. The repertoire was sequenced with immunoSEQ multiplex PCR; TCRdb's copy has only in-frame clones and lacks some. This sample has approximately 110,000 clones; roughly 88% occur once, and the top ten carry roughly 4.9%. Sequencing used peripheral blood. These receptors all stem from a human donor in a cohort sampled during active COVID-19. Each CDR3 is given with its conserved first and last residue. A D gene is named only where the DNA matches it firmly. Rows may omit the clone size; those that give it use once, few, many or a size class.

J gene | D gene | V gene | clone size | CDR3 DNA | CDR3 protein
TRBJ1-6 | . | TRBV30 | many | TGTGCCTGGAGTAGGGGGGGTTCACCCCTCCACTTT | CAWSRGGSPLHF
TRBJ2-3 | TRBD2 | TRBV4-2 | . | TGTGCCAGCAGCCGTGGTTTGGACAAACTTACTAGCGGGAGGAGCACAGATACGCAGTATTTT | CASSRGLDKLTSGRSTDTQYF
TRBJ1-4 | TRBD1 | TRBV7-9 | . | TGTGCCAGCAGAACCGGGACAGGGAATGAAAAACTGTTTTTT | CASRTGTGNEKLFF
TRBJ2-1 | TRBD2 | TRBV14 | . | TGTGCCAGCAGCCACGTAGATCCGGGACTAGCGGCCGGGCCCTACAATGAGCAGTTCTTC | CASSHVDPGLAAGPYNEQFF
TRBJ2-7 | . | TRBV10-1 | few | TGCGCCAGCAGTGAACAGGGTGTATACGAGCAGTACTTC | CASSEQGVYEQYF
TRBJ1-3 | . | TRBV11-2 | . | TGTGCCAGCAGCCTCCCTCGAAACACCATATATTTT | CASSLPRNTIYF
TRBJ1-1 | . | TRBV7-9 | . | TGTGCCAGCAGCGAGGACAGTCGGGTTGAAGCTTTCTTT | CASSEDSRVEAFF
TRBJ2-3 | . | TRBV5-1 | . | TGCGCCAGCAGCGGAAGGACAGCAAGCACAGATACGCAGTATTTT | CASSGRTASTDTQYF
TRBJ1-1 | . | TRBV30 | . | TGTGCCTGGAGTATGGCAGAGAACACTGAAGCTTTCTTT | CAWSMAENTEAFF
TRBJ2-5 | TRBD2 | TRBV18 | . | TGTGCCAGCTCACCACCGCGGTTTACTGGACTAGCGGGAGCTGAGTTGGAGACCCAGTACTTC | CASSPPRFTGLAGAELETQYF
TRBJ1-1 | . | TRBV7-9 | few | TGTGCCAGCAGCCATGACAGGATTGAAGCTTTCTTT | CASSHDRIEAFF
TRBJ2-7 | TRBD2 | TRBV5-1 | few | TGCGCCAGCAGCTTGAGGAGTAGCGGGAGTAGCGAGCAGTACTTC | CASSLRSSGSSEQYF
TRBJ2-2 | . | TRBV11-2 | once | TGTGCCAGCAGCTTTTTGGCGGGAACGAACACCGGGGAGCTGTTTTTT | CASSFLAGTNTGELFF
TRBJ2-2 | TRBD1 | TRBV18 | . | TGTGCCAGCTCCATAAGTCGAGGGGGCTTGAGCACCGGGGAGCTGTTTTTT | CASSISRGGLSTGELFF
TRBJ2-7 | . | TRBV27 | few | TGTGCCAGCAGTGGGCGGACAGTCTCCGAGCAGTACTTC | CASSGRTVSEQYF
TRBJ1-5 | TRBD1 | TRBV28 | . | TGTGCCAGCAGTGGAAACAACAGGGGTCAGCCCCAGCATTTT | CASSGNNRGQPQHF
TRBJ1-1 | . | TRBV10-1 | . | TGCGCCAGCAGTGTTGGAACCGGAGGCGTGAACACTGAAGCTTTCTTT | CASSVGTGGVNTEAFF
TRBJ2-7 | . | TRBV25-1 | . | TGTGCCAGCAGTGGTCATCGATCTAAAGAGCAGTACTTC | CASSGHRSKEQYF
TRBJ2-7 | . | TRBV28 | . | TGTGCCAGCAGTTTAGTGGGGAGTAGCCGCGAGCAGTACTTC | CASSLVGSSREQYF
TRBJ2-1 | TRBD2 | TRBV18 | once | TGTGCCAGCTCACCACGACTAGCGGGAGTTGGCAATGAGCAGTTCTTC | CASSPRLAGVGNEQFF
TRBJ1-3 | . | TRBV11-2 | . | TGTGCCAGCAGCCAGATTCGGGGAGCTGGAAACACCATATATTTT | CASSQIRGAGNTIYF
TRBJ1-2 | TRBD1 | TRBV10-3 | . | TGTGCCACCCGACAGGGCGAGGATGGCTACACCTTC | CATRQGEDGYTF
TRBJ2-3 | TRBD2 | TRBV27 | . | TGTGCCAGCAGTTACAGACTAGCGGGAGCAGATACGCAGTATTTT | CASSYRLAGADTQYF
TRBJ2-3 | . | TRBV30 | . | TGTGCCTGGGCTGGGGGCCCTAGCACAGATACGCAGTATTTT | CAWAGGPSTDTQYF
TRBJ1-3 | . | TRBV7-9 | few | TGTGCCAGCAGCCTCGGGAGCAGCTCTGGAAACACCATATATTTT | CASSLGSSSGNTIYF
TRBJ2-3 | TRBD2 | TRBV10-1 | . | TGCGCCAGCGACCTCCTAGCGGGGAACACAGATACGCAGTATTTT | CASDLLAGNTDTQYF
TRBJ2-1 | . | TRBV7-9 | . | TGTGCCAGCAGTTCAGTGGAGGGACTCTCATACAATGAGCAGTTCTTC | CASSSVEGLSYNEQFF